This entry concerns a single T cell receptor beta chain. The entry originates in a study of T-cell reconstitution after alpha-beta-depleted transplantation in children. This CDR3 has 12 amino acids. The V gene lost 1 base and the J gene lost 5 bases, with 5 bases spanning the gap. Germline V gene sequence: CDR1 DFQATT, CDR2 SNEGSKA (reference sequence). TCRbeta library construction was performed incorporating unique molecular identifiers. One entry per CDR3 protein results from TCRdb running MiXCR on the PCR reads. The sample yields around 480,000 distinct CDR3 sequences, about 30% seen once. The sequences come from PBMCs from the stem cell graft donor, collected from the stem cell graft. This sequence originates from a human donor who donated a stem cell graft to a child with aplastic anemia. The chain employs TRBV20-1 and TRBJ1-4; no clear D gene. The CDR3 sequence is CSARGRNEKLFF. The CDR3 region has the DNA TGCAGTGCTAGAGGCAGGAATGAAAAACTGTTTTTT.